These 26 T cell receptor beta chains share one sample of origin, sequenced in a study of OX40 agonist ivuxolimab in advanced cancers. Repertoires were generated with immunoSEQ multiplex PCR, while TCRdb's copy carries only in-frame clones and drops some. The sample lists approximately 65,000 clones, roughly 85% occurring once. The sample consisted of CD4+ or CD8+ T cells sorted from blood, taken in a trial of the OX40 agonist ivuxolimab. The receptors here all came from an adult with an advanced solid tumor such as melanoma, head and neck, liver or kidney cancer.

The V and J genes are TRBV2 and TRBJ2-7; 9 positions agree with TRBD1. The CDR3 covers 15 residues. V trimming: 6 bases; J trimming: 2 bases; junction bases outside the gene matches: 8. In germline, CDR1 is SNHLY, CDR2 FYNNEI. As DNA, the CDR3 is TGTGCCAGCAGAGCGGGACAGGGAGTAACCTACGAGCAGTACTTC. This gives the protein CASRAGQGVTYEQYF.

V and J are TRBV2 and TRBJ2-1; tentatively, D is TRBD2 (6 bases). The CDR3 spans 14 residues. Germline lookup yields CDR1 SNHLY and CDR2 FYNNEI. V was cut by 5 bases and J by 7 bases, with 15 bases left in between. This CDR3 reads CASSSQRGLNEQFF. For the CDR3, the DNA is TGTGCCAGCAGTTCTCAACGGGGGTTAAATGAGCAGTTCTTC.

The chain carries TRBV7-9 and TRBJ2-5; 7 bases are shared with TRBD1. CDR3 length equals 15 residues. CDR1 and CDR2 from the germline V gene are SEHNR and FQNEAQ (reference sequence). J lost 2 bases, V lost 5 bases, and 8 bases had no gene match. The CDR3 loop reads CASSPRQGGQETQYF. The CDR3 DNA is TGTGCCAGCAGCCCCCGACAGGGTGGACAAGAGACCCAGTACTTC.

This chain links TRBV18 with TRBJ2-3; D gene ambiguous. Trimming removed 2 bases from V and 0 bases from J, with 9 bases in between. Germline loops: CDR1 KGHSH, CDR2 LQKENI. This CDR3 comprises 15 residues. Written as DNA, the CDR3 is TGTGCCAGCTCACCATTGAAGGCTAGCACAGATACGCAGTATTTT. This sequence encodes CASSPLKASTDTQYF.

The J gene is TRBJ2-7, the V gene TRBV30; 10 positions agree with TRBD2. Germline-derived CDR1 and CDR2 are GTSNPN and SVGIG (reference sequence). The CDR3 consists of 12 residues. J lost 12 bases, V lost 0 bases, and 5 bases had no gene match. The CDR3 DNA reads TGTGCCTGGAGTGTAGAACTAGCGGGGCGGTACTTC. Amino acid sequence: CAWSVELAGRYF.

The chain combines TRBV6-6 with TRBJ2-7; 8 bases align to TRBD1. The CDR3 length is 14 residues. V lost 5 bases and J lost 7; bases outside the gene matches: 10. CDR1 and CDR2 (germline): MNHNY, SVGAGI (reference sequence). CDR3 in amino acids: CASSTYNDRGEQYV. CDR3 coding DNA: TGTGCCAGCAGTACATACAATGACAGGGGAGAGCAGTACGTC.

The J gene is TRBJ2-7, the V gene TRBV2; TRBD1 is a possible D gene (5 bases). Between the trimmed V and J ends, which lost 5 bases and 9 bases, there was a span of 11 bases. The CDR3 loop spans 11 amino acids. Germline V gives CDR1 SNHLY, CDR2 FYNNEI. This CDR3 reads CASSQGGGQYV. In nucleotides, the CDR3 is TGTGCCAGCAGTCAGGGCGGCGGGCAGTACGTC.

This clone has a handful of counts. Other DNA sequences in the same sample also yield this CDR3. The rearrangement joins TRBV28 to TRBJ1-5; D is unresolved. CDR3 length: 14 amino acids. In germline, CDR1 is MDHEN, CDR2 SYDVKM. V gave up 2 bases and J gave up 5 bases, with 10 bases separating them. The CDR3 nucleotides read TGTGCCAGCAGTTTAAGTCAGACTTATCAGCCCCAGCATTTT. Translated, it gives CASSLSQTYQPQHF.

This clone was counted between two and nine times. This sequence joins TRBV5-6 and TRBJ1-1; 12 positions agree with TRBD1. V trimming: 3 bases; J trimming: 4 bases; junction bases outside the gene matches: 10. Per the germline V gene, CDR1 is SGHDT and CDR2 is YYEEEE. This CDR3 comprises 17 residues. The DNA of the CDR3 is TGTGCCAGCAGCTCGCGTGAGTGGGGACAGGGGGCCACTGAAGCTTTCTTT. Amino acids: CASSSREWGQGATEAFF.

This chain uses TRBV6-5 with TRBJ2-1, with D perhaps TRBD1 (7 bases). The CDR3 has 15 residues. Germline lookup yields CDR1 MNHEY and CDR2 SVGAGI. Trimming took off 6 bases at V and 3 bases at J, with 15 bases between the two ends. CDR3 in amino acids: CASSPSRGDYNEQFF. The DNA for the CDR3 is TGTGCCAGCAGCCCTTCCAGGGGGGACTACAATGAGCAGTTCTTC.

For the CDR3, the DNA is TGTGCCAGCAGCTACGGACAGGGGGCTATGGACTATGGCTACACCTTC. This sequence encodes CASSYGQGAMDYGYTF. The genes are TRBV9 and TRBJ1-2, with 11 nucleotides matching TRBD1. CDR3 length equals 16 residues. Germline lookup yields CDR1 SGDLS and CDR2 YYNGEE. With 4 bases clipped from V and 3 bases from J, the junction kept 8 bases outside the gene matches.

V usage is TRBV5-1 and J usage is TRBJ2-1; D call uncertain. The length of the CDR3 is 13 residues. Germline V CDR1 and CDR2: SGHRS, YFSETQ. The V gene lost 2 bases and the J gene lost 3 bases, with 6 bases spanning the gap. The CDR3 region is CASSLESYNEQFF. The DNA of the CDR3 is TGCGCCAGCAGCTTAGAAAGCTACAATGAGCAGTTCTTC.

The chain carries TRBV7-8 and TRBJ2-3, with 8 bases matching TRBD1. The CDR3 is 20 residues long. The J segment lost 5 bases and the V segment lost 6 bases, leaving 25 bases of the junction unmatched. Germline V gene data show CDR1 as SGHVS and CDR2 as FQNEAQ. The CDR3 DNA is TGTGCCAGCAGGGCAAGCAGTGGACAGGGTATTATAGGGTTCGGAGATACGCAGTATTTT. Amino acid sequence: CASRASSGQGIIGFGDTQYF.

The CDR3 sequence is CASSLGAGIVVTQYF. The CDR3 nucleotides are TGCGCCAGCAGCTTGGGGGCGGGGATCGTAGTTACGCAGTATTTT. The J gene is TRBJ2-3, the V gene TRBV5-1, with D possibly being TRBD2 (6 bases). The V gene lost 0 bases and the J gene lost 8 bases, with 16 bases spanning the gap. Germline CDR1 and CDR2: SGHRS and YFSETQ. This CDR3 spans 15 amino acids.

This rearrangement joins TRBV6-4 to TRBJ1-1, with D possibly TRBD1 on 5 matching bases. From germline, CDR1 is MRHNA and CDR2 SNTAGT. Trimming left V 6 bases short and J 7 bases short, with 15 bases between. CDR3 length: 13 residues. CDR3 loop: CASSPGGVGEAFF. Here the CDR3 DNA reads TGTGCCAGCAGCCCGGGGGGGGTTGGTGAAGCTTTCTTT.

This chain uses TRBV5-1 with TRBJ2-1; D unclear. Germline CDR1 is SGHRS and CDR2 is YFSETQ. The ends were cut back, 2 bases at V and 1 base at J, with 10 bases in the middle. The CDR3 extends over 15 amino acids. The CDR3 nucleotides read TGCGCCAGCAGCTTCGGCTCCCAGTCCTACAATGAGCAGTTCTTC. Translation gives CASSFGSQSYNEQFF.

The V call is TRBV7-2, the J call TRBJ2-5, with D possibly matching TRBD2 (6 bases). The CDR3 loop spans 13 amino acids. Germline V gives CDR1 SGHTA, CDR2 FQGNSA. V lost 2 bases, J lost 4 bases, and 8 bases lay in between. CDR3 sequence: CASSLFGGETQYF. The CDR3 DNA is TGTGCCAGCAGCTTATTCGGGGGAGAGACCCAGTACTTC.

This clone was detected a few times. The rearrangement joins TRBV6-5 to TRBJ1-6, with D possibly matching TRBD1 (6 bases). The CDR3 length is 13 residues. In germline, CDR1 is MNHEY, CDR2 SVGAGI. V was cut by 8 bases and J by 8 bases, with 13 bases left in between. CDR3 nucleotide sequence: TGTGCCAGCTCCGATGAGGGGGATTCACCCCTCCACTTT. Translating gives CASSDEGDSPLHF.

The chain joins TRBV30 to TRBJ1-1; TRBD1 is a possible D gene (6 bases). The CDR3 has 14 residues. Germline CDR1 reads GTSNPN; CDR2 reads SVGIG (reference sequence). V was cut by 3 bases and J by 4 bases, with 15 bases left in between. CDR3 coding DNA: TGTGCCTGGAGACGGACGGCGGGGGCCACTGAAGCTTTCTTT. It yields the protein CAWRRTAGATEAFF.

This clone showed up many times. This chain uses TRBV6-1 with TRBJ2-7; 10 bases are a match to TRBD1. The trim removed 6 bases at V and 5 bases at J, leaving 10 bases unmatched. The CDR3 is made up of 15 amino acids. Germline values: CDR1 MNHNS, CDR2 SASEGT. This CDR3 reads CASRMSTGGGNEQYF. In DNA, the CDR3 is TGTGCCAGCAGAATGTCGACAGGGGGCGGAAACGAGCAGTACTTC.

The gene calls are TRBV28 and TRBJ2-1, with D uncertain. The CDR3 consists of 15 residues. Germline V gene sequence: CDR1 MDHEN, CDR2 SYDVKM. Between the trimmed V and J ends, which lost 3 bases and 0 bases, there was a span of 9 bases. The chain's CDR3 is CASSFQRNSYNEQFF. The CDR3 nucleotides read TGTGCCAGCAGTTTCCAGCGCAACTCCTACAATGAGCAGTTCTTC.

The rearrangement links TRBV29-1 to TRBJ1-2; 7 bases match TRBD1. V lost 3 bases to trimming and J lost 2 bases; unmatched junction nucleotides: 6. Germline V gene data show CDR1 as SQVTM and CDR2 as ANQGSEA. The CDR3 length is 14 residues. The CDR3 bases are TGCAGCGTTGAGGGACAGCTTACAAACTATGGCTACACCTTC. It encodes CSVEGQLTNYGYTF. Full variable domain (rest looked up from reference TRBV29-1 and TRBJ1-2): SAVISQKPSRDICQRGTSLTIQCQVDSQVTMMFWYRQQPGQSLTLIATANQGSEATYESGFVIDKFPISRPNLTFSTLTVSNMSPEDSSIYLCSVEGQLTNYGYTFGSGTRLTVV.

This chain joins TRBV5-1 and TRBJ1-1; D might be TRBD1 (5 bases). V dropped 0 bases and J dropped 4 bases, with 13 bases sitting between them. CDR1 and CDR2 from the germline V gene are SGHRS and YFSETQ. This CDR3 has 15 amino acids. The CDR3: CASSLEGLSGTEAFF. Written as DNA, the CDR3 is TGCGCCAGCAGCTTGGAGGGGCTCAGCGGCACTGAAGCTTTCTTT.

The gene calls are TRBV27 and TRBJ2-7, with D uncertain. Germline V gene lookup returns CDR1 MNHEY and CDR2 SMNVEV (reference sequence). Between the trimmed V and J ends, which lost 4 bases and 2 bases, there was a span of 12 bases. The CDR3 loop spans 14 amino acids. The CDR3 here is CASSSLGRPYEQYF. CDR3 nucleotides: TGTGCCAGCAGTTCCCTGGGTCGTCCCTACGAGCAGTACTTC.

The V gene is TRBV30, the J gene TRBJ2-1; D perhaps matches TRBD1 (6 bases). Looked up from germline, CDR1 is GTSNPN and CDR2 is SVGIG (reference sequence). The CDR3 totals 12 residues. V lost 2 bases to trimming and J lost 6 bases, with 8 bases between them. The CDR3 is CAWSSQGNEQFF. DNA of the CDR3: TGTGCCTGGAGTTCACAGGGCAATGAGCAGTTCTTC.

The chain joins TRBV5-4 to TRBJ2-1; TRBD2 might be the D (5 bases). V dropped 3 bases and J dropped 10 bases, with 11 bases sitting between them. There are 12 residues in the CDR3. Germline V gene data show CDR1 as SGHNT and CDR2 as YYREEE (reference sequence). For the CDR3, the DNA is TGTGCCAGCAGCTCGGACTTCCTCGAGCAGTTCTTC. Residues: CASSSDFLEQFF. The whole variable domain, remainder taken from reference TRBV5-4 and TRBJ2-1, is ETGVTQSPTHLIKTRGQQVTLRCSSQSGHNTVSWYQQALGQGPQFIFQYYREEENGRGNFPPRFSGLQFPNYSSELNVNALELDDSALYLCASSSDFLEQFFGPGTRLTVL.